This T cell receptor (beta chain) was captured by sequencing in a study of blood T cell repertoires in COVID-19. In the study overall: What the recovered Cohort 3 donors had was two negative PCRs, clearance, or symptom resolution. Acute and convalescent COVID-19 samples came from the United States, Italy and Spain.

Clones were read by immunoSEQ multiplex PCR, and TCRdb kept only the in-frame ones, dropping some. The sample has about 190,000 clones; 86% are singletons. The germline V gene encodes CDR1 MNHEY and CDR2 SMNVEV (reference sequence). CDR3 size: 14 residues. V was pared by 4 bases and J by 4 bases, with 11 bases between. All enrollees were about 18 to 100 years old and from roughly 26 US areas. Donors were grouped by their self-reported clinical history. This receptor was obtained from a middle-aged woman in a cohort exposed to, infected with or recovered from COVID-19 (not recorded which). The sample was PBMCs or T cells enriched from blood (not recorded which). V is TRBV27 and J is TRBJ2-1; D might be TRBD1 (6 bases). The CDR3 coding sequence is TGTGCCAGCAGTTCCGGACAGATATACAATGAGCAGTTCTTC. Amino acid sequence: CASSSGQIYNEQFF.